The T cell receptor (beta chain) described here comes from a study of cytomegalovirus exposure and HLA in healthy donors. Findings and limits, study-wide: There were around 160 TCR beta chains listed as cytomegalovirus-associated. Researchers reportedly found TCR beta sequences accurately predicted most subjects' HLA-A and HLA-B alleles.

Germline CDR1 reads SGHRS; CDR2 reads YFSETQ. Germline trimming cut 0 bases from V and 1 base from J; bases unmatched to any gene: 5. The CDR3 spans 16 residues. As for this clone: Its antigen is still unknown.

The PCR ran on 60 Vbeta and 13 Jbeta primers. Sequencing was performed with immunoSEQ multiplex PCR; in TCRdb, only in-frame clones are kept and a portion is missing. The sample shows more than 200,000 clones, over 75% of them seen only once. The receptor comes from a girl aged 2 to 10 in good health and CMV-seronegative. Sequenced material: PBMCs. V and J are TRBV5-1 and TRBJ2-5, with TRBD2 matching 8 bases. The CDR3 bases are TGCGCCAGCAGCTTGGTCCAGCGGGGGCCCCAAGAGACCCAGTACTTC. Translated, it gives CASSLVQRGPQETQYF. The entire variable domain, with the rest obtained from reference TRBV5-1 and TRBJ2-5, is as follows: KAGVTQTPRYLIKTRGQQVTLSCSPISGHRSVSWYQQTPGQGLQFLFEYFSETQRNKGNFPGRFSGRQFSNSRSEMNVSTLELGDSALYLCASSLVQRGPQETQYFGPGTRLLVL.